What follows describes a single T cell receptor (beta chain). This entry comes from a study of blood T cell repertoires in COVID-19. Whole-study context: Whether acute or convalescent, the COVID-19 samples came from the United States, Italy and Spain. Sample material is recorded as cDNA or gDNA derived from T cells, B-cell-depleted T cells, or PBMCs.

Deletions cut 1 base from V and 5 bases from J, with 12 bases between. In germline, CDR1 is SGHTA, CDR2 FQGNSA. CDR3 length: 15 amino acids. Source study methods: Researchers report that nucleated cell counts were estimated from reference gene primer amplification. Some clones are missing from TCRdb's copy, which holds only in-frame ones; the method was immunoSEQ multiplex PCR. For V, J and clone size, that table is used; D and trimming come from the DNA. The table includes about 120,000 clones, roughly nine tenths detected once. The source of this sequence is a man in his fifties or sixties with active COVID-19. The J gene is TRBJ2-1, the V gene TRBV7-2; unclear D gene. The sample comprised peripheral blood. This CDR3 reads CASSLDGLANNEQFF. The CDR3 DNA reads TGTGCCAGCAGCTTAGACGGGTTAGCTAACAATGAGCAGTTCTTC.